A single T cell receptor (beta chain) is shown here with its context. This clonotype was observed a single time. No antigen is known for it. Per-base quality was not reported, and no clone a single base away is much larger than it. One read offers little support. These data come from a study of T cells in Graves' hyperthyroidism and ophthalmopathy (dated by TCRdb to about 2019). For the wider study: Peripheral blood samples were taken at the time of initial diagnosis, prior to any treatment. TCR V-J signatures able to tell the groups apart were searched for in a discovery cohort of 95 to 100 patients, of whom fewer than 45 had Graves' ophthalmopathy and around 58 had stable Graves' hyperthyroidism. Whether ophthalmopathy could be predicted prospectively was tested in an independent validation cohort made up of some 20 hyperthyroidism patients plus 17 patients who later progressed to ophthalmopathy. The 85 to 100 discovery patients were randomly split 7:3 into training and test sets. In addition, the study compared T-cell repertoires in thyroid tissue and in blood from 6 or 7 Graves' hyperthyroidism patients. After sampling, hyperthyroidism patients received methimazole starting at 30 mg daily, and ophthalmopathy patients received high-dose intravenous methylprednisolone. TCR Vbeta CDR3 sequencing of roughly 140 peripheral blood samples (over 40 ophthalmopathy, some 75 hyperthyroidism and some 17 progressor patients) is reported in the paper. Summary of the overall study and its limitations: Sample size was not statistically predetermined, and investigators were not blinded to group allocation. Most expanded thyroid clonotypes (frequency above 0.001) were also found in blood, which suggests that blood repertoires may mirror thyroid immune responses. In validation, progression to ophthalmopathy was predicted by the model with nearly 71% sensitivity and 72.22% specificity, a median of 6.5 months before onset. A model built on a 13 V-J signature distinguished ophthalmopathy from stable hyperthyroidism, reaching about 88% sensitivity and about 81% specificity in cross-validation and 80%/75% in testing.

TCR beta CDR3 regions were amplified from RNA transcripts. For the first round of RT-PCR on the TCR CDR3, the HTBI primer set was used together with the Qiagen OneStep RT-PCR kit. A second multiplex PCR round built the libraries, followed by size selection and purification. Paired-end sequencing of the libraries was performed with 100 bp reads on an Illumina HiSeq2000. Turning to the authors' computational methods: SOAPnuke was used to process the raw data, throwing out any read that contained adapters or uncalled bases, had a mean Phred below 15, or lacked an exact constant-primer or identifier match. COPE v1.2.5 was used to merge high-quality paired reads, and clonotypes were defined as unique nucleotide sequences. MiTCR v1.1 was used to align clonotypes to the IMGT TRBV, TRBD and TRBJ reference segments. The analysis included only V-J combinations with a frequency above 0.0001, which together covered roughly 99% of the repertoires. A TCS score was defined as the ratio of F50 (clonal expansion) to E x V (chaos), with BLOSUM62-based TCRdist applied between CDR3 peptides within each V-J. Welch's t-statistics and random forest reduced 514 V-J features to about 13, which were used in a naive Bayes classifier (R e1071). The public reads were reprocessed in TCRdb via fastp at Q25 and MiXCR, keeping in-frame beta chains. Rows merge per CDR3 protein into single entries with the most common DNA and genes. The V and J calls and clone size are TCRdb's, not the authors'. The table for this sample lists 450,000 to 650,000 distinct CDR3 sequences; 11% to 15% of them were counted only once. Roughly 7.7% of the sample rests with the top ten.

From cysteine to phenylalanine, the CDR3 is 14 amino acids long. The CDR3 DNA has 42 bases and is translated from base 1. The germline V gene encodes CDR1 DFQATT and CDR2 SNEGSKA (reference sequence). V loses 3 bases at its end and J loses 4 bases; junction bases beyond the gene matches: 7. In the ophthalmopathy patients, disease was moderately to severely active, with a Clinical Activity Score of 3 or more, a NOSPECS grade of 4 or more, and a duration of less than 3 months. Exclusion was applied to patients with uncontrolled infections, other autoimmune diseases, pregnancy or lactation. Diagnoses relied on clinical symptoms, serum thyroxine and TRAb, thyroid ultrasound and orbital computed tomography. Ficoll-Paque density gradient centrifugation was used to isolate PBMCs from 9.5 to 10 ml of fresh peripheral blood. Total RNA was extracted with Trizol reagent, and quality was checked on an Agilent 2100 Bioanalyzer.

This chain is built from TRBV20-1 and TRBJ2-5; 8 middle bases align to TRBD2. The material sequenced was blood. The TCR originated in a woman between 18 and 30 years old with Graves' ophthalmopathy. The DNA is as follows: TGCAGTGCTAGGGCGGGAGGTCCTCCAGAGACCCAGTACTTC. The translation is CSARAGGPPETQYF.